This T cell receptor beta chain was sequenced in a study of shared clonotypes between healthy human individuals. General study findings and limits: Only blood underwent sampling, and tissue repertoires likely differ.

An assay was performed, and its level was deep. Using immunoSEQ multiplex PCR, the repertoire was profiled, and TCRdb retains in-frame clones only, with some absent. Of 1,400,000 or so clones in the sample, 98% to 99% were seen once. The CDR3 length is 14 residues. The trim removed 3 bases at V and 4 bases at J, leaving 2 bases unmatched. Germline assignment: CDR1 SGHKS and CDR2 YYEKEE (reference sequence). A note on this clone: Antigen specificity is unknown.

The sequenced material came from naive CD4+ T cells sorted from blood. Indicated subset: CD45RA+ positively selected. The genes are TRBV5-5 and TRBJ2-5; 11 bases match TRBD1. The sequence came from a man between 25 and 39 years old in good health. CDR3 sequence (DNA): TGTGCCAGCAGCTCGGGACAGGGGGTAGAGACCCAGTACTTC. It is translated as CASSSGQGVETQYF.